Below are 12 T cell receptor beta chains sequenced from a single sample in a study of CD8+CD57+ T cells in acquired aplastic anemia (dated by TCRdb to the late 2010s). Patients chosen for sequencing had shown expansion of CD8+CD57+ cells by flow cytometry. TCRdb lists the instrument as Illumina HiSeq 2000. TCR beta VDJ combination and CDR3 sequence profiling used genomic DNA as the template. TCRdb trimmed the raw reads at Q25, called clones with MiXCR and kept productive beta chains. Every entry covers one CDR3 protein and lists the most common genes and DNA from its rows. The sample records 180,000 or so distinct CDR3 sequences, 55% to 65% of which are singletons. 42% of the sample goes to the ten largest clones. Material for sequencing was sorted CD4+, CD8+, or CD8+CD57+ T cells (not recorded which) from PBMCs. Source of these receptors: a human donor with aplastic anemia.

The chain uses TRBV4-2 and TRBJ1-1, with 7 bases fitting TRBD1. The CDR3 has 13 amino acids. The V and J ends lost 8 bases and 5 bases, in that order; junction bases with no gene match: 8. CDR1 is LGHNA, CDR2 YNFKEQ, per germline. CDR3 amino acids: CASLGGGATEAFF. The CDR3 DNA is TGTGCCAGCTTGGGAGGGGGCGCAACTGAAGCTTTCTTT.

Regarding this clonotype: One end of the junction fails to match germline, which may point to a read error. The chain joins TRBV15 to TRBJ2-1; unclear D gene. Germline V gene lookup returns CDR1 LNHNV and CDR2 YYDKDF (reference sequence). The CDR3 has 14 residues. The CDR3 protein is CATKQSDNYNEQSF. The CDR3 nucleotides read TGTGCCACCAAGCAAAGTGACAACTACAATGAGCAGTCCTTT.

In DNA form, the CDR3 reads TGTGCCAGCAGCTTACCGGACAGGGATGAGCAGTACTTC. It codes for CASSLPDRDEQYF. J is TRBJ2-7 and V is TRBV7-8; TRBD1 aligns across 8 bases. Germline V lookup: CDR1 SGHVS, CDR2 FQNEAQ. With 2 bases clipped from V and 7 bases from J, the junction kept 4 bases outside the gene matches. This CDR3 comprises 13 residues.

J is TRBJ2-7 and V is TRBV13, with 8 nucleotides matching TRBD1. The V and J ends lost 5 bases and 6 bases, in that order; junction bases with no gene match: 6. Germline lookup yields CDR1 PRHDT and CDR2 FYEKMQ (reference sequence). CDR3 length: 13 amino acids. In nucleotides, the CDR3 is TGTGCCAGCAGCGTCACTACAGGGGGCGAGCAGTACTTC. This codes for CASSVTTGGEQYF. The full variable domain, in which reference TRBV13 and TRBJ2-7 provide the parts outside the CDR3, is AAGVIQSPRHLIKEKRETATLKCYPIPRHDTVYWYQQGPGQDPQFLISFYEKMQSDKGSIPDRFSAQQFSDYHSELNMSSLELGDSALYFCASSVTTGGEQYFGPGTRLTVT.

The chain couples TRBV29-1 to TRBJ1-2; D might be TRBD1 (5 bases). CDR1 is SQVTM and CDR2 is ANQGSEA in the germline V gene. V was clipped by 3 bases and J by 9 bases, with 17 bases between them. The CDR3 runs to 13 residues. DNA for the CDR3: TGCAGCGTTGATACTAGTGGGGGGATGCGCTACACCTTC. It codes for CSVDTSGGMRYTF.

This clonotype was seen at least ten times. The V call is TRBV14, the J call TRBJ1-3; D is ambiguous. V was clipped by 2 bases and J by 0 bases, with 11 bases between them. Germline values: CDR1 SGHDN, CDR2 FVKESK. This CDR3 has 16 amino acids. The CDR3 here is CASSQTGRISGNTIYF. The CDR3 bases are TGTGCCAGCAGCCAAACTGGCAGGATCTCTGGAAACACCATATATTTT. Variable domain in full (rest from reference TRBV14 and TRBJ1-3): EAGVTQFPSHSVIEKGQTVTLRCDPISGHDNLYWYRRVMGKEIKFLLHFVKESKQDESGMPNNRFLAERTGGTYSTLKVQPAELEDSGVYFCASSQTGRISGNTIYFGEGSWLTVV.

V gene TRBV7-6 combines with J gene TRBJ2-6, with 8 bases matching TRBD1. After removal of 1 base from V and 2 bases from J, the junction contained 7 bases not matched to a gene. CDR3 length equals 18 residues. Germline assignment: CDR1 SGHVS and CDR2 FNYEAQ. This CDR3 reads CASSLVDRDRAGANVLTF. Written as DNA, the CDR3 is TGTGCCAGCAGCTTAGTGGACAGGGATAGGGCTGGGGCCAACGTCCTGACTTTC.

The J gene is TRBJ2-3, the V gene TRBV13, with D tentatively TRBD2 (6 bases). Per the germline V gene, CDR1 is PRHDT and CDR2 is FYEKMQ (reference sequence). V shed 5 bases and J shed 0 bases, with 12 bases lying between them. There are 15 residues in the CDR3. This CDR3 reads CASSVDGGSTDTQYF. CDR3 sequence (DNA): TGTGCCAGCAGCGTAGATGGGGGGAGCACAGATACGCAGTATTTT.

This rearrangement joins TRBV20-1 to TRBJ2-1, with 14 nucleotides matching TRBD2. The CDR3 is 16 amino acids. Germline loops: CDR1 DFQATT, CDR2 SNEGSKA (reference sequence). V trimming: 6 bases; J trimming: 5 bases; junction bases outside the gene matches: 9. Written as DNA, the CDR3 is TGCAGTGCCAACGGACTAGCGGGAGGCCGGAACAATGAGCAGTTCTTC. It specifies CSANGLAGGRNNEQFF.

The gene calls are TRBV15 and TRBJ2-7, with a weak D call TRBD2 (5 bases). The CDR3 length is 16 residues. Trimming removed 3 bases at V and 1 base at J, with 16 bases between. Germline-derived CDR1 and CDR2 are LNHNV and YYDKDF (reference sequence). The CDR3: CATSSRFPSLSYEQYF. In DNA, the CDR3 is TGTGCCACCAGCAGCAGGTTTCCTAGCCTTTCCTACGAGCAGTACTTC.

The table lists this clonotype with a few counts. The gene calls are TRBV27 and TRBJ2-1, with D uncertain. The CDR3 length is 15 residues. The V end was cut by 0 bases, the J end by 7 bases, with 13 bases between. Germline-derived CDR1 and CDR2 are MNHEY and SMNVEV (reference sequence). The DNA for the CDR3 is TGTGCCAGCAGTTTATCGATAGATGTGGGGAATGAGCAGTTCTTC. As protein: CASSLSIDVGNEQFF.

The chain uses TRBV10-3 and TRBJ2-6, with D perhaps TRBD1 or TRBD2 (7 bases each). Per germline, CDR1 ENHRY and CDR2 SYGVKD. V lost 9 bases to trimming and J lost 2 bases, with 14 bases between them. The CDR3 totals 15 residues. The CDR3 sequence is CAIFQGGTGANVLTF. In nucleotides, the CDR3 is TGTGCCATTTTCCAGGGGGGGACTGGGGCCAACGTCCTGACTTTC.